This T cell receptor (beta chain) was sequenced for a study of blood T cell repertoires in COVID-19. Generated by immunoSEQ multiplex PCR, the TCRdb table keeps only in-frame clones and is missing some. The data hold hundreds of thousands of clones, with around 90% observed a single time. Sequenced material: PBMCs or T cells enriched from blood (not recorded which). The receptor's source is a woman aged 30 to 39 with acute COVID-19.

CDR3 sequence: CAWMNRGLEKLFF. The DNA for the CDR3 is TGTGCCTGGATGAACAGGGGGCTTGAAAAACTGTTTTTT. V is TRBV30 and J is TRBJ1-4; TRBD1 agrees at 9 bases. Trimming at V came to 4 bases and at J to 7 bases, leaving 4 bases not matched to a gene. Germline values: CDR1 GTSNPN, CDR2 SVGIG (reference sequence). The CDR3 spans 13 residues.